Below, 21 T cell receptor beta chains from the same sample are listed, as sequenced in a study of T cells after somatic rescue of genetic block. Some clones are missing from TCRdb's copy, which holds only in-frame ones; the method was immunoSEQ multiplex PCR. The table includes approximately 67,000 clones, about 92% detected once. Sequencing used peripheral blood mononuclear cells (PBMCs). The receptor set was obtained from a man aged 35-49 years.

This chain uses TRBV7-2 with TRBJ2-3; TRBD2 agrees at 8 bases. The CDR3 consists of 14 residues. V shed 4 bases, J shed 6 bases, and the junction held 6 bases outside the gene matches. Per germline, CDR1 SGHTA and CDR2 FQGNSA. The CDR3 DNA reads TGTGCCAGCAGCTCAGCGGGGGCGGGGGATACGCAGTATTTT. Its translation is CASSSAGAGDTQYF.

CDR3 nucleotides: TGTGCCAGCAGCGTAGCCGGGACAGGGAGCACAGATACGCAGTATTTT. Translation: CASSVAGTGSTDTQYF. The chain employs TRBV9 and TRBJ2-3, with 9 bases identical to TRBD1. The V gene end was trimmed by 0 bases and the J gene end by 0 bases; junction bases not matched to a gene: 2. The CDR3 has 16 residues. The germline gives CDR1 SGDLS, CDR2 YYNGEE.

The chain carries TRBV11-2 and TRBJ1-3; no firm D call. V shed 5 bases and J shed 0 bases, with 5 bases lying between them. The length of the CDR3 is 13 residues. CDR1 is SGHAT, CDR2 FQNNGV, per germline. The CDR3 nucleotides are TGTGCCAGCAGCCGGGCCTCTGGAAACACCATATATTTT. Protein sequence: CASSRASGNTIYF. The variable domain in full, with the rest retrieved from reference TRBV11-2 and TRBJ1-3, is EAGVAQSPRYKIIEKRQSVAFWCNPISGHATLYWYQQILGQGPKLLIQFQNNGVVDDSQLPKDRFSAERLKGVDSTLKIQPAKLEDSAVYLCASSRASGNTIYFGEGSWLTVV.

This clone was seen just once. The chain links TRBV27 to TRBJ2-1, with D hard to call. Trimming pared 3 bases from V and 6 bases from J, leaving 9 bases between. The V gene's germline CDR1 is MNHEY and CDR2 SMNVEV (reference sequence). The CDR3 totals 13 residues. The CDR3 loop reads CASSFSASNEQFF. The CDR3 DNA reads as TGTGCCAGCAGTTTTTCAGCCTCCAATGAGCAGTTCTTC.

The gene calls are TRBV28 and TRBJ2-5; 11 bases are a match to TRBD1. J gave up 4 bases and V 2 bases, and 3 bases lay outside the gene matches. The CDR3 has 15 amino acids. From germline, CDR1 is MDHEN and CDR2 SYDVKM. The CDR3 DNA is TGTGCCAGCAGTTTAGTAGGACAGGGGGCAGAGACCCAGTACTTC. It translates to CASSLVGQGAETQYF. Full variable domain (rest looked up from reference TRBV28 and TRBJ2-5): DVKVTQSSRYLVKRTGEKVFLECVQDMDHENMFWYRQDPGLGLRLIYFSYDVKMKEKGDIPEGYSVSREKKERFSLILESASTNQTSMYLCASSLVGQGAETQYFGPGTRLLVL.

The rearrangement joins TRBV5-1 to TRBJ1-1; TRBD1 is a possible D gene (5 bases). The CDR3 is 15 residues long. The V gene's germline CDR1 is SGHRS and CDR2 YFSETQ. Trimming cost V 2 bases and J 1 base, with 12 bases left between them. CDR3 loop: CASSFSPTANTEAFF. CDR3 DNA sequence: TGCGCCAGCAGCTTTTCCCCGACAGCGAACACTGAAGCTTTCTTT. The full variable domain, with the rest looked up from reference TRBV5-1 and TRBJ1-1, is KAGVTQTPRYLIKTRGQQVTLSCSPISGHRSVSWYQQTPGQGLQFLFEYFSETQRNKGNFPGRFSGRQFSNSRSEMNVSTLELGDSALYLCASSFSPTANTEAFFGQGTRLTVV.

V and J are TRBV23-1 and TRBJ2-7; a weak D match, TRBD2 (6 bases). TRBV23-1 is filed as an ORF, its function uncertain. V was pared by 6 bases and J by 4 bases, with 13 bases between. The CDR3 runs to 13 residues. CDR3 coding DNA: TGCGCCAGCAGCTCTGGCGGGGATTACGAGCAGTACTTC. Residues: CASSSGGDYEQYF.

The J gene is TRBJ2-7, the V gene TRBV5-1, with 9 bases matching TRBD2. V shed 7 bases, J shed 5 bases, and the junction held 10 bases outside the gene matches. Germline-derived CDR1 and CDR2 are SGHRS and YFSETQ. The CDR3 sequence is 14 residues long. The CDR3 region has the DNA TGCGCCAGCTACGACCCGGGACTAGCAAACGAGCAGTACTTC. Protein sequence: CASYDPGLANEQYF. Using reference TRBV5-1 and TRBJ2-7 for the parts outside the CDR3, the full variable domain is KAGVTQTPRYLIKTRGQQVTLSCSPISGHRSVSWYQQTPGQGLQFLFEYFSETQRNKGNFPGRFSGRQFSNSRSEMNVSTLELGDSALYLCASYDPGLANEQYFGPGTRLTVT.

V and J are TRBV19 and TRBJ2-3, with D perhaps given as TRBD1 or TRBD2 (5 bases each). Germline V lookup: CDR1 LNHDA, CDR2 SQIVND (reference sequence). The germline V and J ends were trimmed by 1 base and 4 bases, with 6 bases remaining between them. The length of the CDR3 is 13 residues. CDR3 protein: CASSIGGSDTQYF. The CDR3 DNA reads TGTGCCAGTAGTATAGGGGGGTCAGATACGCAGTATTTT.

The CDR3 loop reads CASSFYTPPGEQYF. The DNA for the CDR3 is TGTGCCAGCAGCTTCTACACACCGCCAGGGGAGCAGTACTTC. This chain connects TRBV5-6 to TRBJ2-7, with D possibly being TRBD1 (5 bases). The CDR3 extends over 14 amino acids. Per the germline V gene, CDR1 is SGHDT and CDR2 is YYEEEE. With 2 bases removed from V and 7 bases from J, the gap between germline ends came to 16 bases. The variable domain in full, completed from reference TRBV5-6 and TRBJ2-7, reads DAGVTQSPTHLIKTRGQQVTLRCSPKSGHDTVSWYQQALGQGPQFIFQYYEEEERQRGNFPDRFSGHQFPNYSSELNVNALLLGDSALYLCASSFYTPPGEQYFGPGTRLTVT.

This sequence joins TRBV13 and TRBJ1-2, with D maybe TRBD1 (5 bases). The V end was cut by 8 bases, the J end by 4 bases, with 20 bases between. Germline CDR1 and CDR2: PRHDT and FYEKMQ (reference sequence). This CDR3 has 15 residues. CDR3 in DNA: TGTGCCAGCTCTCAAGCTTACGGGGGTCCCTATGGCTACACCTTC. Amino acid sequence: CASSQAYGGPYGYTF.

The rearrangement links TRBV6-5 to TRBJ2-5, with 7 bases fitting TRBD2. CDR1 and CDR2 (germline): MNHEY, SVGAGI. This CDR3 has 14 residues. Trimming took 2 bases from V and 7 from J; bases not matched to a gene: 7. The CDR3 region has the DNA TGTGCCAGCAGTTACAGACCGTGGGAGGGGACCCAGTACTTC. Protein sequence: CASSYRPWEGTQYF.

V usage is TRBV5-8 and J usage is TRBJ2-1; TRBD2 matches at 7 bases. Unmatched junction bases numbered 10, after V lost 2 bases and J lost 8 bases. The CDR3 loop spans 15 amino acids. Germline-derived CDR1 and CDR2 are SGHTS and YDEGEE. This chain's CDR3 is CASSFVRGSAYEQFF. CDR3 sequence (DNA): TGTGCCAGCAGCTTCGTCCGCGGGAGTGCCTATGAGCAGTTCTTC.

The chain links TRBV30 to TRBJ2-2; D could derive from TRBD1 or TRBD2 (6 bases each). The CDR3 runs 14 residues. Trimming pared 7 bases from V and 4 bases from J, leaving 16 bases between. The germline CDR1 and CDR2 sequences are GTSNPN and SVGIG (reference sequence). The CDR3 protein is CAYLWPGATGELFF. CDR3 nucleotides: TGTGCCTACCTTTGGCCGGGGGCCACCGGGGAGCTGTTTTTT.

CDR3 loop: CASSELGATGQPQHF. CDR3 DNA sequence: TGTGCCAGCAGTGAGTTAGGGGCTACCGGGCAGCCCCAGCATTTT. The chain employs TRBV2 and TRBJ1-5; TRBD1 might be the D (5 bases). Trimming shortened V by 3 bases and J by 7 bases, and 16 bases separated the two germline ends. There are 15 residues in the CDR3. Germline V gives CDR1 SNHLY, CDR2 FYNNEI.

This chain joins TRBV19 and TRBJ1-2; D is uncertain. Looked up from germline, CDR1 is LNHDA and CDR2 is SQIVND (reference sequence). V was cut by 3 bases and J by 3 bases, with 8 bases left in between. This CDR3 region has 13 residues. This CDR3 is CASSIVEDYGYTF. The CDR3 DNA sequence: TGTGCCAGTAGTATTGTGGAGGACTATGGCTACACCTTC.

The chain uses TRBV11-3 and TRBJ2-2; D is perhaps TRBD1 (5 bases). The germline gives CDR1 SGHNT, CDR2 YENEEA. CDR3 length: 12 amino acids. Trimming took off 5 bases at V and 7 bases at J, with 8 bases between the two ends. The DNA of the CDR3 is TGTGCCAGCAGCCGGACAAACGGGGAGCTGTTTTTT. This sequence encodes CASSRTNGELFF.

The chain is built from TRBV18 and TRBJ2-7, with 7 bases lining up with TRBD2. V lost 1 base and J lost 3; bases outside the gene matches: 3. Germline loops: CDR1 KGHSH, CDR2 LQKENI. The CDR3 spans 14 residues. CDR3 DNA: TGTGCCAGCTCACCACGTGGGACTATCTACGAGCAGTACTTC. Its protein product is CASSPRGTIYEQYF.

The chain links TRBV7-8 to TRBJ2-2, with TRBD1 identical over 9 bases. Germline lookup yields CDR1 SGHVS and CDR2 FQNEAQ. V shed 1 base and J 3 bases; nucleotides not matched to a gene: 6. The CDR3 spans 17 residues. As DNA, the CDR3 is TGTGCCAGCAGCTTAGGGGGACAGGGTTGGGACACCGGGGAGCTGTTTTTT. Protein product: CASSLGGQGWDTGELFF.

The chain combines TRBV9 with TRBJ2-1, with D unclear. From germline, CDR1 is SGDLS and CDR2 YYNGEE. CDR3 size: 13 residues. V was clipped by 0 bases and J by 10 bases, with 11 bases between them. CDR3 nucleotide sequence: TGTGCCAGCAGCGTAGTCCCCCGTAGAGAGCAGTTCTTC. It yields the protein CASSVVPRREQFF.

This chain joins TRBV9 and TRBJ1-3; D is possibly TRBD1 (5 bases). The CDR3 length is 17 residues. The germline V gene has CDR1 SGDLS and CDR2 YYNGEE. Trimming took off 3 bases at V and 0 bases at J, with 16 bases between the two ends. DNA for the CDR3: TGTGCCAGCAGCGCCCAGGGTGGGGGAATCTCTGGAAACACCATATATTTT. Amino acid sequence: CASSAQGGGISGNTIYF.